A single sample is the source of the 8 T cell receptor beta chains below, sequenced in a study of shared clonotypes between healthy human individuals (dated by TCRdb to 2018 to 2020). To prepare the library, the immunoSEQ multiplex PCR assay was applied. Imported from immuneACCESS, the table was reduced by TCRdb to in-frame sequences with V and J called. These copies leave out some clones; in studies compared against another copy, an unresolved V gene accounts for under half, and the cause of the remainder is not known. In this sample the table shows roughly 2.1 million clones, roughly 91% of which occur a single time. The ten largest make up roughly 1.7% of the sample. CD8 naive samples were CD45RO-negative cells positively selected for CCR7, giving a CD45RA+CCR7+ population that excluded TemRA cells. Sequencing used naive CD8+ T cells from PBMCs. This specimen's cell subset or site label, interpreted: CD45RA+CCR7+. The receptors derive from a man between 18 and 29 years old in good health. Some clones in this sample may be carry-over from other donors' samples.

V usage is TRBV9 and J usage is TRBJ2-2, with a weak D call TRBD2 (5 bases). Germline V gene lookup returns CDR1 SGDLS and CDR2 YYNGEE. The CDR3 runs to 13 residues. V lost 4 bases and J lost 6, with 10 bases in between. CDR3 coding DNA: TGTGCCAGCAGCATGTTCGGGGCCGGGGAGCTGTTTTTT. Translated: CASSMFGAGELFF.

The CDR3 bases are TGTGCCAGCAGAGCTAGGGACCAGGGTTTGACCGGGGAGCTGTTTTTT. The encoded protein is CASRARDQGLTGELFF. This rearrangement joins TRBV7-8 to TRBJ2-2; D could derive from TRBD1 or TRBD2 (5 bases each). The CDR3 runs to 16 residues. CDR1 and CDR2 (germline): SGHVS, FQNEAQ. Trimming shortened V by 6 bases and J by 5 bases, and 19 bases separated the two germline ends.

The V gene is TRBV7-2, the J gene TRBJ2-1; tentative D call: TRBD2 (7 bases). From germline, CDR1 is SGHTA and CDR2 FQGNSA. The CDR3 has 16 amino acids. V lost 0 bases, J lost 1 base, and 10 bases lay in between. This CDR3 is CASSLAGGLSYNEQFF. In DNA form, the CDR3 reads TGTGCCAGCAGCTTAGCAGGGGGACTATCCTACAATGAGCAGTTCTTC.

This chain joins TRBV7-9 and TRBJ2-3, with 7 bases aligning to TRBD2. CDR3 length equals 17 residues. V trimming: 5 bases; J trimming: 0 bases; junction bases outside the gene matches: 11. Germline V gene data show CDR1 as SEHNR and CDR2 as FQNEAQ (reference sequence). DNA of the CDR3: TGTGCCAGCAGCCATACGGCTAGCGGTACTAGCACAGATACGCAGTATTTT. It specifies CASSHTASGTSTDTQYF.

The CDR3 nucleotides read TGTGCCTGGACTCCCCGGGGTAGTCTTGCGATGGAGACCCAGTACTTC. This codes for CAWTPRGSLAMETQYF. The chain is built from TRBV30 and TRBJ2-5; a possible D gene is TRBD2 (5 bases). Germline V lookup: CDR1 GTSNPN, CDR2 SVGIG (reference sequence). V gave up 4 bases and J gave up 5 bases, with 23 bases separating them. This CDR3 has 16 amino acids.

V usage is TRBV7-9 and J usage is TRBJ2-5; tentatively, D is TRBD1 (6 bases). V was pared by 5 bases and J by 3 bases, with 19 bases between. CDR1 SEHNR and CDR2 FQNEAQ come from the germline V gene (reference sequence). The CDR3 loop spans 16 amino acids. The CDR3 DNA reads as TGTGCCAGCAGCACCCATCTTATGGCAGGGGAAGAGACCCAGTACTTC. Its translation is CASSTHLMAGEETQYF.

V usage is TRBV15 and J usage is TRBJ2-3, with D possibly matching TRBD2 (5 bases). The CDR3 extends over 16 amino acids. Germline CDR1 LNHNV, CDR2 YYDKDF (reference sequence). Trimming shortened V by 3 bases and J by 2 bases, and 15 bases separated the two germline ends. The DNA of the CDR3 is TGTGCCACCAGCAGGCCCGACTACTGGGACACAGATACGCAGTATTTT. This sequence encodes CATSRPDYWDTDTQYF. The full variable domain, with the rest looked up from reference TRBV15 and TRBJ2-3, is DAMVIQNPRYQVTQFGKPVTLSCSQTLNHNVMYWYQQKSSQAPKLLFHYYDKDFNNEADTPDNFQSRRPNTSFCFLDIRSPGLGDTAMYLCATSRPDYWDTDTQYFGPGTRLTVL.

CDR3 nucleotides: TGTGCCAGCAGTGAACAGGACAAGATAGCCAAAAACATTCAGTACTTC. Amino acid sequence: CASSEQDKIAKNIQYF. The chain has TRBV6-1 and TRBJ2-4; TRBD1 is a possible D gene (5 bases). V lost 2 bases to trimming and J lost 0 bases, with 11 bases between them. The germline gives CDR1 MNHNS, CDR2 SASEGT. The CDR3 consists of 16 residues.